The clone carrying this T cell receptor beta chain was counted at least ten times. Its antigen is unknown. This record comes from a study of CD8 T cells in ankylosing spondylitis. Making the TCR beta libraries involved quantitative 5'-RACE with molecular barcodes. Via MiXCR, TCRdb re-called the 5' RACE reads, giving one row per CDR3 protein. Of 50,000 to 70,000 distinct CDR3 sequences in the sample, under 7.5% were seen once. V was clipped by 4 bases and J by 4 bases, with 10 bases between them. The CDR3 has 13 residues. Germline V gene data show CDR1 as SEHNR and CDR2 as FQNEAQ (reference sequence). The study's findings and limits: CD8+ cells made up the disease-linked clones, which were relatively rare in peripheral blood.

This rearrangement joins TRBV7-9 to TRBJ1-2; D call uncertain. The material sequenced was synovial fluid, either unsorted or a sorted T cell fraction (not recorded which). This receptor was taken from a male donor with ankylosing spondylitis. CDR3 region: CASSSSNLYGYTF. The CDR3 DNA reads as TGTGCCAGCAGCTCCTCAAACCTCTATGGCTACACCTTC. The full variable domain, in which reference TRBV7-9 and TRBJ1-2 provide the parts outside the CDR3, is DTGVSQNPRHKITKRGQNVTFRCDPISEHNRLYWYRQTLGQGPEFLTYFQNEAQLEKSRLLSDRFSAERPKGSFSTLEIQRTEQGDSAMYLCASSSSNLYGYTFGSGTRLTVV.